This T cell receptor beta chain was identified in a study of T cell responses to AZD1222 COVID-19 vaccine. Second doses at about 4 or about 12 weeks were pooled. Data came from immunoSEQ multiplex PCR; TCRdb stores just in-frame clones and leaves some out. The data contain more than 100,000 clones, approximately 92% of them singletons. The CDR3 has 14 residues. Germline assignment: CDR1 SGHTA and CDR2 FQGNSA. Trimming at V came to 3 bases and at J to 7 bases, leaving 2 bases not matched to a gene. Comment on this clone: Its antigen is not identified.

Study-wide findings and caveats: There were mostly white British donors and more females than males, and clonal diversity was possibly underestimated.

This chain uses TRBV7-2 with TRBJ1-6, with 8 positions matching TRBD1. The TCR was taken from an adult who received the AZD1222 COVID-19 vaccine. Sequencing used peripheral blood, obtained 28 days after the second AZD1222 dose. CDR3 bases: TGTGCCAGCAGCTTCTCAGGGGGCAATTCACCCCTCCACTTT. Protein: CASSFSGGNSPLHF.